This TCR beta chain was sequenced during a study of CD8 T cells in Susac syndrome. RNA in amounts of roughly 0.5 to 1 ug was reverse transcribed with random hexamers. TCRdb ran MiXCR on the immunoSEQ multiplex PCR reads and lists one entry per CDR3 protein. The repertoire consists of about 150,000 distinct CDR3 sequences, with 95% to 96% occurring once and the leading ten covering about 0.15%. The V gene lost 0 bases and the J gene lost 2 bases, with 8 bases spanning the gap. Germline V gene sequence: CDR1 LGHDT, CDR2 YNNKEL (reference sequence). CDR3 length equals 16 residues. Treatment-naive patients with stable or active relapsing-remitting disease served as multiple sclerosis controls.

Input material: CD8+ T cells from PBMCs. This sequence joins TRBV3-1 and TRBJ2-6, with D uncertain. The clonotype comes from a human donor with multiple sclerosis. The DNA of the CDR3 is TGTGCCAGCAGCCAAGATCGGATAGCTGGGGCCAACGTCCTGACTTTC. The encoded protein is CASSQDRIAGANVLTF. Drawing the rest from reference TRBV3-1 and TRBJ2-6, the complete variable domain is DTAVSQTPKYLVTQMGNDKSIKCEQNLGHDTMYWYKQDSKKFLKIMFSYNNKELIINETVPNRFSPKSPDKAHLNLHINSLELGDSAVYFCASSQDRIAGANVLTFGAGSRLTVL.